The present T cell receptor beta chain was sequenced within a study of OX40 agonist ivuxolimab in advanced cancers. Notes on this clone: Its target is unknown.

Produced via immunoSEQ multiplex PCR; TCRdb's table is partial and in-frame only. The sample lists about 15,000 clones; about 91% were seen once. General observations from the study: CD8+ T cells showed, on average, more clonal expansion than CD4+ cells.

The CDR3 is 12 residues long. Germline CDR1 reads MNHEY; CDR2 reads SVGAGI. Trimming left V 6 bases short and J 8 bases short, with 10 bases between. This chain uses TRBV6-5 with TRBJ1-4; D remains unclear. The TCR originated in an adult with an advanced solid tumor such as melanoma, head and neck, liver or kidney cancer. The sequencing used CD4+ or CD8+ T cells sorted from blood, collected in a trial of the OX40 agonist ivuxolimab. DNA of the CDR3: TGTGCCAGCAGATCCCAACAGGAAAAACTGTTTTTT. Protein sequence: CASRSQQEKLFF.